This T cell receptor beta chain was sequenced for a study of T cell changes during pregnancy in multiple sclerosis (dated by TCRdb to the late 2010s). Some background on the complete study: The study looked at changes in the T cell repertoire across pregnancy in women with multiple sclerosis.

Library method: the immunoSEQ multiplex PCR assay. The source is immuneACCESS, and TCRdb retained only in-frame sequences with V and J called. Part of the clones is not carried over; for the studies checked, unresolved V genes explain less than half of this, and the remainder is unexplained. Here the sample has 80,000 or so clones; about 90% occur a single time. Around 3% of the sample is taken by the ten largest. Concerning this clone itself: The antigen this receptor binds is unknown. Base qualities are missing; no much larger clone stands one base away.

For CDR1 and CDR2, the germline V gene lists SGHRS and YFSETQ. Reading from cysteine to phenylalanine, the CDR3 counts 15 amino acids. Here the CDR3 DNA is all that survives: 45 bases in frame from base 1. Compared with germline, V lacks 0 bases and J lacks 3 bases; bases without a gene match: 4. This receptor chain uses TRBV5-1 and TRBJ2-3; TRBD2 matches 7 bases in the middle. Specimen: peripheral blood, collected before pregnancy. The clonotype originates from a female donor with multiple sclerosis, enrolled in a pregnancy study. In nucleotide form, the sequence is TGCGCCAGCAGCTTGGAAGGGACTAAGACAGATACGCAGTATTTT. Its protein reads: CASSLEGTKTDTQYF.